This T cell receptor beta chain is from a study of blood T cell repertoires in COVID-19. Study-wide context: Spain, Italy and the United States supplied samples that represented acute and convalescent COVID-19. PBMCs, B-cell-depleted T cells, or T cells were the source of the cDNA or gDNA that made up the material.

The V segment lost 8 bases and the J segment 3 bases; nucleotides outside the gene matches: 12. The CDR3 extends over 15 amino acids. The V gene's germline CDR1 is SGHTA and CDR2 FQGNSA. Original processing methods: Nucleated cell counts were estimated from reference gene primer amplification. Some clones are missing from TCRdb's copy, which holds only in-frame ones; the method was immunoSEQ multiplex PCR. V, J and clone size were drawn from that table, and D and trimming were deduced from the DNA. The data show about 100,000 clones, 87% seen once. Sequenced material: peripheral blood. The chain uses TRBV7-2 and TRBJ2-7, with 8 bases matching TRBD2. The source is a human donor in a cohort sampled during active COVID-19. The CDR3 protein is CASSLSSGSGYEQYF. The CDR3, as DNA: TGTGCCAGCTCACTGTCGAGCGGGAGTGGCTACGAGCAGTACTTC.